The 22 T cell receptor beta chains below come from one sample, sequenced in a study of post-analysis software for immune sequencing data. General study points: Controls showed lower frequencies than patients for 5 or 6 TRBV segments, and TRBV5-6, TRBV5-1 and TRBV20-1 were among these.

Unique molecular identifiers were carried by the TCR beta cDNA libraries. TCRdb analysed the PCR reads with MiXCR anew, one entry per CDR3 protein. The sample contains hundreds of thousands of distinct CDR3 sequences, roughly 30% of which appear only once. These receptors have no known antigen. Sequences were obtained from blood. The receptor source for this set is a girl aged 10 to 17 with multiple sclerosis.

The chain recombines TRBV24-1 with TRBJ2-6; TRBD2 might be the D (6 bases). The V gene's germline CDR1 is KGHDR and CDR2 SFDVKD. CDR3 size: 14 residues. Trimming stripped 12 bases from V and 2 bases from J, with 13 bases between. The CDR3 DNA follows: TGTGCCGCCTCCGGGGGAACTGGGGCCAACGTCCTGACTTTC. Protein sequence: CAASGGTGANVLTF.

In this sample, this clonotype turned up a few times. This chain joins TRBV28 and TRBJ2-1; TRBD2 aligns across 7 bases. Trimming cost V 6 bases and J 4 bases; bases outside gene matches: 12. Germline V CDR1 and CDR2: MDHEN, SYDVKM. The CDR3 covers 16 residues. The CDR3 nucleotides read TGTGCCAGCAGCGTTTATAGGCTAGCGGCTTACAATGAGCAGTTCTTC. This sequence encodes CASSVYRLAAYNEQFF. Using reference TRBV28 and TRBJ2-1 for the parts outside the CDR3, the full variable domain is DVKVTQSSRYLVKRTGEKVFLECVQDMDHENMFWYRQDPGLGLRLIYFSYDVKMKEKGDIPEGYSVSREKKERFSLILESASTNQTSMYLCASSVYRLAAYNEQFFGPGTRLTVL.

This clonotype came up a few times. The V and J genes are TRBV5-1 and TRBJ2-7; 7 bases are a match to TRBD2. CDR1 SGHRS and CDR2 YFSETQ come from the germline V gene. Trimming at V came to 0 bases and at J to 3 bases, leaving 6 bases not matched to a gene. The CDR3 spans 15 residues. CDR3 DNA: TGCGCCAGCAGCTTGGCTAGCGGTACCTTCTACGAGCAGTACTTC. Its translation: CASSLASGTFYEQYF.

This clonotype showed up just a few times. The rearrangement uses TRBV4-1 and TRBJ2-3, with TRBD2 matching over 10 bases. CDR1 and CDR2 (germline): MGHRA, YSYEKL. Trimming at V came to 0 bases and at J to 0 bases, leaving 3 bases not matched to a gene. The CDR3 is made up of 17 amino acids. The CDR3, as DNA: TGCGCCAGCAGCCAAGAGGGGACTAGCGTAAGCACAGATACGCAGTATTTT. Its translation is CASSQEGTSVSTDTQYF.

This sequence joins TRBV20-1 and TRBJ2-3; no clear D. The germline V gene encodes CDR1 DFQATT and CDR2 SNEGSKA (reference sequence). V was clipped by 4 bases and J by 8 bases, with 13 bases between them. CDR3 length: 12 amino acids. CDR3 protein: CSATPGPGTQYF. Here the CDR3 DNA reads TGCAGTGCTACCCCGGGCCCGGGTACGCAGTATTTT.

The genes are TRBV20-1 and TRBJ1-2; D may be TRBD1 (5 bases). The CDR3 is made up of 14 amino acids. Trimming took off 6 bases at V and 8 bases at J, with 22 bases between the two ends. Germline V gene lookup returns CDR1 DFQATT and CDR2 SNEGSKA (reference sequence). The CDR3 spells CSAPAPGERGGYTF. The CDR3 nucleotides are TGCAGTGCCCCCGCCCCTGGGGAACGGGGCGGCTACACCTTC.

This clonotype has more than one count but fewer than ten. V usage is TRBV3-1 and J usage is TRBJ1-2; D unresolved. The V end lost 3 bases, the J end lost 12 bases, and 11 bases lay between the germline ends. Germline V gene sequence: CDR1 LGHDT, CDR2 YNNKEL (reference sequence). There are 11 residues in the CDR3. This CDR3 is CASSQGRAHTF. The CDR3 DNA follows: TGTGCCAGCAGCCAGGGGAGGGCTCACACCTTC.

The chain is built from TRBV5-1 and TRBJ1-1, with D hard to call. The CDR3 runs 12 residues. Germline V gene lookup returns CDR1 SGHRS and CDR2 YFSETQ. V was pared by 0 bases and J by 6 bases, with 6 bases between. Here the CDR3 reads CASSLVKAEAFF. The CDR3 DNA sequence: TGCGCCAGCAGCTTGGTTAAGGCTGAAGCTTTCTTT. Drawing the rest from reference TRBV5-1 and TRBJ1-1, the complete variable domain is KAGVTQTPRYLIKTRGQQVTLSCSPISGHRSVSWYQQTPGQGLQFLFEYFSETQRNKGNFPGRFSGRQFSNSRSEMNVSTLELGDSALYLCASSLVKAEAFFGQGTRLTVV.

This clonotype was counted a few times. The chain employs TRBV18 and TRBJ1-5; D is ambiguous. The V end was cut by 2 bases, the J end by 0 bases, with 8 bases between. This CDR3 region has 15 residues. CDR1 and CDR2 from the germline V gene are KGHSH and LQKENI. The CDR3 DNA is TGTGCCAGCTCACCAAATCCCCATAGCAATCAGCCCCAGCATTTT. Its protein product is CASSPNPHSNQPQHF.

This clonotype was seen more than once but under ten times. The chain recombines TRBV12-3 or TRBV12-4 with TRBJ1-2; D call uncertain. V lost 0 bases and J 4 bases, leaving 12 bases between the germline ends. The CDR3 runs 15 residues. The CDR3: CASSLAEGRRYGYTF. CDR3 sequence (DNA): TGTGCCAGCAGTTTAGCCGAGGGCCGGCGCTATGGCTACACCTTC.

This clonotype has at least ten counts. V usage is TRBV6-5 and J usage is TRBJ2-7, with TRBD2 identical over 7 bases. Trimming removed 6 bases from V and 4 bases from J; junction bases left unmatched: 15. Germline CDR1 MNHEY, CDR2 SVGAGI. The CDR3 is 16 amino acids. The CDR3 DNA follows: TGTGCCAGCAGCCAACAATGGGCGGGAGCCGAATACGAGCAGTACTTC. Translating it yields CASSQQWAGAEYEQYF.

This clonotype turned up a few times. J is TRBJ2-1 and V is TRBV5-8; D assignment may be TRBD1 or TRBD2 (5 bases each). CDR1 SGHTS and CDR2 YDEGEE come from the germline V gene. This CDR3 is built from 17 residues. With 3 bases removed from V and 0 bases from J, the gap between germline ends came to 16 bases. CDR3 residues: CASSSVGVGVSYNEQFF. The CDR3 coding sequence is TGTGCCAGCAGCTCCGTAGGTGTGGGGGTCTCCTACAATGAGCAGTTCTTC.

The sample holds many counts of this clonotype. The chain combines TRBV27 with TRBJ2-7; perhaps D is TRBD1 or TRBD2 (5 bases each). The V end lost 5 bases, the J end lost 3 bases, and 17 bases lay between the germline ends. Germline lookup yields CDR1 MNHEY and CDR2 SMNVEV (reference sequence). The CDR3 length is 15 residues. CDR3 sequence (DNA): TGTGCCAGCAGTGCGATGAGGGGATGGAGCTACGAGCAGTACTTC. Its protein is CASSAMRGWSYEQYF.

The rearrangement uses TRBV12-3 or TRBV12-4 and TRBJ2-7; 9 bases map to TRBD1. This CDR3 contains 13 residues. The trim removed 3 bases at V and 10 bases at J, leaving 7 bases unmatched. CDR3 bases: TGTGCCAGCAGTTTTTCCCGGGACAGGGACCAGTACTTC. Amino acids: CASSFSRDRDQYF.

This clonotype was detected many times. This sequence joins TRBV20-1 and TRBJ2-5, with a possible D match to TRBD2 (7 bases). V dropped 7 bases and J dropped 4 bases, with 16 bases sitting between them. The length of the CDR3 is 13 residues. CDR1 is DFQATT, CDR2 SNEGSKA, per germline (reference sequence). CDR3 protein: CSVGGGGGETQYF. CDR3 nucleotide sequence: TGCAGTGTCGGGGGAGGGGGGGGAGAGACCCAGTACTTC.

This sequence joins TRBV28 and TRBJ2-3, with TRBD2 identical over 9 bases. Trimming took 2 bases from V and 3 from J; bases not matched to a gene: 9. Per the germline V gene, CDR1 is MDHEN and CDR2 is SYDVKM. The CDR3 contains 17 residues. CDR3 coding DNA: TGTGCCAGCAGTTTACTCCGGGGACTAGCAGATACAGATACGCAGTATTTT. It encodes CASSLLRGLADTDTQYF.

The V call is TRBV19, the J call TRBJ1-5; D is unresolved. CDR1 LNHDA and CDR2 SQIVND come from the germline V gene (reference sequence). The CDR3 spans 12 residues. V lost 7 bases, J lost 3 bases, and 7 bases lay in between. Here the CDR3 DNA reads TGTGCCAGTAAGCCTCCCAATCAGCCCCAGCATTTT. It is translated as CASKPPNQPQHF.

The chain employs TRBV29-1 and TRBJ1-1; 8 bases fit TRBD1. The trim removed 2 bases at V and 7 bases at J, leaving 6 bases unmatched. Germline loops: CDR1 SQVTM, CDR2 ANQGSEA. The CDR3 runs to 13 residues. The chain's CDR3 is CSVEPTGAGEAFF. CDR3 nucleotide sequence: TGCAGCGTTGAACCGACAGGGGCCGGTGAAGCTTTCTTT.

This chain joins TRBV7-2 and TRBJ2-3; weak D call: TRBD1 (6 bases). The CDR3 runs 14 residues. Germline values: CDR1 SGHTA, CDR2 FQGNSA. V was cut by 5 bases and J by 4 bases, with 13 bases left in between. CDR3 sequence reads: CASSQTRQADTQYF. The CDR3, as DNA: TGTGCCAGCAGCCAAACAAGACAGGCAGATACGCAGTATTTT.

This clonotype has only a few counts. This sequence joins TRBV28 and TRBJ1-4; TRBD1 is a possible D gene (5 bases). V lost 3 bases and J lost 7, with 18 bases in between. CDR1 and CDR2 (germline): MDHEN, SYDVKM. The CDR3 consists of 16 residues. CDR3 loop: CASSFRVGFGGEKLFF. The CDR3 nucleotides are TGTGCCAGCAGTTTCCGGGTTGGCTTCGGGGGTGAAAAACTGTTTTTT.

This clonotype was picked up a small number of times. The chain carries TRBV20-1 and TRBJ1-2; D uncertain. CDR1 is DFQATT and CDR2 is SNEGSKA in the germline V gene (reference sequence). V gave up 2 bases and J gave up 0 bases, with 25 bases separating them. The CDR3 has 19 residues. This chain's CDR3 is CSARTPLLRDLQANYGYTF. CDR3 sequence (DNA): TGCAGTGCTAGAACCCCTCTTTTACGGGATCTCCAAGCTAACTATGGCTACACCTTC.

J is TRBJ2-7 and V is TRBV29-1, with D uncertain. The better agreement between TRBJ2-5 and the DNA end casts doubt on the J call. Germline CDR1 is SQVTM and CDR2 is ANQGSEA. This CDR3 is 16 amino acids long. The CDR3 DNA reads TGCAGCGTTGAAAGTGTTGGGCTTTCATTTGGGGAGACCCAGTACTTC. Protein: CSVESVGLSFGETQYF.